These T cell receptor beta chains were read from a single sample in a study of preoperative IRX-2 immunotherapy in early breast cancer. Clones were read by immunoSEQ multiplex PCR, and TCRdb kept only the in-frame ones, dropping some. The data contain 10,000 to 15,000 clones, approximately 91% of them singletons. Sample collection was performed from a patient treated with IRX-2 immunotherapy. These receptors came from a human donor with breast cancer. CDR3s include the opening cysteine and the closing phenylalanine or tryptophan. D genes are given only for firm matches. The size of a clone is reported for some rows only, either as once, few or many, or as a class for expanded clones.

TRBJ1-5	-	-	TRBV11-2	CASSLRGLPNQPQHF	TGTGCCAGCAGCTTAAGGGGGTTGCCGAATCAGCCCCAGCATTTT
TRBJ2-1	TRBD2	-	TRBV7-9	CASSLGYSGLAGGREQFF	TGTGCCAGCAGCTTAGGTTATTCGGGACTAGCGGGGGGGAGGGAGCAGTTCTTC
TRBJ1-4	-	-	TRBV9	CASSEYPGEKLFF	TGTGCCAGCAGCGAATACCCGGGTGAAAAACTGTTTTTT
TRBJ1-2	TRBD1	-	TRBV7-9	CASSLTGGDGYTF	TGTGCCAGCAGCTTAACAGGGGGGGATGGCTACACCTTC
TRBJ2-3	TRBD2	-	TRBV2	CATGGLAGVTTDTQYF	TGTGCCACCGGAGGTTTAGCGGGGGTCACCACAGATACGCAGTATTTT
TRBJ2-7	-	-	TRBV9	CASSVEGGLFPYEQYF	TGTGCCAGCAGCGTAGAGGGGGGCCTGTTTCCCTACGAGCAGTACTTC
TRBJ2-5	-	-	TRBV6-6	CASSSAGIQETQYF	TGTGCCAGCAGTTCCGCAGGGATCCAAGAGACCCAGTACTTC
TRBJ1-1	-	-	TRBV5-1	CASSSDRTNTEAFF	TGCGCCAGCAGCTCTGACAGGACGAACACTGAAGCTTTCTTT
TRBJ1-2	TRBD1	-	TRBV6-6	CASRLTGDHYGYTF	TGTGCCAGCAGACTTACAGGGGATCATTATGGCTACACCTTC
TRBJ2-3	-	once	TRBV15	CATSIETDTQYF	TGTGCCACCAGCATCGAGACAGATACGCAGTATTTT
TRBJ1-5	-	-	TRBV10-2	CASSDWGVGNQPQHF	TGCGCCAGCAGTGATTGGGGGGTGGGCAATCAGCCCCAGCATTTT
TRBJ2-1	-	-	TRBV27	CASSSPLASEQFF	TGTGCCAGCAGTTCCCCGCTAGCTTCTGAGCAGTTCTTC
TRBJ2-1	TRBD2	once	TRBV15	CATGWRRGANNEQFF	TGTGCCACAGGGTGGAGGCGGGGGGCAAACAATGAGCAGTTCTTC
TRBJ1-3	-	-	TRBV19	CASSIGQPRSSGNTIYF	TGTGCCAGTAGTATTGGACAGCCTCGAAGCTCTGGAAACACCATATATTTT
TRBJ1-2	-	-	TRBV28	CASSRVVYSYTF	TGTGCCAGCAGCAGGGTTGTCTATAGCTACACCTTC
TRBJ2-3	TRBD1	-	TRBV7-9	CASSQGTGGTDTQYF	TGTGCCAGCAGCCAGGGGACAGGTGGCACAGATACGCAGTATTTT
TRBJ2-5	-	-	TRBV6-1	CASSRGRETETQYF	TGTGCCAGCAGTCGGGGCAGGGAGACGGAGACCCAGTACTTC
TRBJ2-4	-	-	TRBV10-1	CASSKDGGIQYF	TGCGCCAGCAGTAAGGACGGGGGCATTCAGTACTTC
TRBJ1-6	TRBD1	-	TRBV7-9	CASSLRGTDNSPLHF	TGTGCCAGCAGCTTAAGGGGGACAGATAATTCACCCCTCCACTTT
TRBJ1-2	-	-	TRBV6-6	CAIKGLLGYTF	TGTGCCATCAAGGGGCTTTTGGGCTACACCTTC
TRBJ1-5	-	-	TRBV28	CASSLLVSMGSNQPQHF	TGTGCCAGCAGTTTATTGGTGTCCATGGGGAGCAATCAGCCCCAGCATTTT
TRBJ2-3	TRBD2	-	TRBV29-1	CSVEALARSTDTQYF	TGCAGCGTTGAAGCACTAGCGAGGAGCACAGATACGCAGTATTTT
TRBJ2-2	-	-	TRBV18	CASSPQNTGELFF	TGTGCCAGCTCACCACAGAACACCGGGGAGCTGTTTTTT
TRBJ2-1	-	-	TRBV11-2	CASSWGHYNEQFF	TGTGCCAGCAGCTGGGGACATTACAATGAGCAGTTCTTC
TRBJ2-1	TRBD1	-	TRBV5-1	CASSGGQEQFF	TGCGCCAGCAGCGGGGGACAGGAGCAGTTCTTC
TRBJ1-2	-	-	TRBV5-4	CASSPQTTGQRGGYTF	TGTGCCAGCAGCCCACAGACCACAGGGCAGAGGGGGGGCTACACCTTC
TRBJ2-1	TRBD2	-	TRBV11-2	CASRPIAGGTDNEQFF	TGTGCCAGCAGACCTATAGCGGGGGGCACAGACAATGAGCAGTTCTTC
TRBJ1-5	TRBD1	-	TRBV29-1	CSVTSGTGTNQPQHF	TGCAGCGTTACCTCCGGGACAGGGACAAATCAGCCCCAGCATTTT
TRBJ2-6	-	few	TRBV7-3	CASSLNRDTHSGANVLTF	TGTGCCAGCAGCTTAAATCGGGACACCCACTCTGGGGCCAACGTCCTGACTTTC
TRBJ2-7	-	-	TRBV18	CASSQTESYEQYF	TGTGCCAGCTCACAGACAGAGTCCTACGAGCAGTACTTC
TRBJ2-7	-	-	TRBV6-5	CASSYGGSYEQYF	TGTGCCAGCAGTTACGGCGGATCCTACGAGCAGTACTTC
TRBJ1-4	-	once	TRBV5-1	CASSVKGSTNEKLFF	TGCGCCAGCAGCGTCAAAGGCAGTACGAATGAAAAACTGTTTTTT
TRBJ2-2	TRBD1	-	TRBV19	CASSIKGGANTGELFF	TGTGCCAGTAGTATCAAAGGGGGCGCGAACACCGGGGAGCTGTTTTTT
TRBJ1-4	-	-	TRBV9	CASSVTGTPNEKLFF	TGTGCCAGCAGCGTAACCGGGACACCTAATGAAAAACTGTTTTTT
TRBJ2-3	-	-	TRBV9	CASSPSGTHRVTDTQYF	TGTGCCAGCAGCCCATCCGGGACACATCGTGTCACAGATACGCAGTATTTT
TRBJ2-3	TRBD1	-	TRBV18	CASSQGTEDTQYF	TGTGCCAGCTCACAAGGGACAGAAGATACGCAGTATTTT
TRBJ2-3	-	-	TRBV2	CASSELNTDTQYF	TGTGCCAGCAGTGAGCTTAACACAGATACGCAGTATTTT
TRBJ2-5	-	-	TRBV28	CASSSHGGGQETQYF	TGTGCCAGCAGTTCCCATGGAGGGGGGCAAGAGACCCAGTACTTC